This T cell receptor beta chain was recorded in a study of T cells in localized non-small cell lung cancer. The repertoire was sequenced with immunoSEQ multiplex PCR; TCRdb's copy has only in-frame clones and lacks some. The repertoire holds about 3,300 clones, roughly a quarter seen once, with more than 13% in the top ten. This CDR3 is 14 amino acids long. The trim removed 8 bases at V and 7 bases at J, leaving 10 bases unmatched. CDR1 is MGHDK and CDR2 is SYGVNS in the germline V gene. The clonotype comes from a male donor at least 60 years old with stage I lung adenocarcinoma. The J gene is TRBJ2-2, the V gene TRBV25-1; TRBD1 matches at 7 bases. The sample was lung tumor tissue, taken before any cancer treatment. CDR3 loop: CASSKDRVIGELFF. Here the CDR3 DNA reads TGTGCCAGCTCTAAAGACAGGGTCATCGGGGAGCTGTTTTTT.